These 26 T cell receptor beta chains were sequenced from one sample in a study of regulatory T cells in long-lasting Graves disease. To make TCR beta libraries, researchers used iRepertoire HTBI primers and Arm-PCR of CDR3 regions. MiXCR, applied by TCRdb to the multiplex PCR reads, yields one record per CDR3 protein. Found here are about 470,000 distinct CDR3 sequences, about a fifth of them singletons; the top ten hold over 6%. The time point: persistent/refractory GD, antithyroid drugs over 5 years with positive TRAb. Isolated PBMC RNA provided the starting material for the TCR library. The sequencing used peripheral blood mononuclear cells (PBMCs), collected when the disease was refractory, from a patient treated with antithyroid drugs. The receptors stem from a female donor with Graves disease.

At least ten counts were recorded for this clonotype. The chain links TRBV6-1 to TRBJ1-6; 7 bases align to TRBD1. V lost 5 bases to trimming and J lost 9 bases; unmatched junction nucleotides: 7. Germline V gives CDR1 MNHNS, CDR2 SASEGT. The CDR3 is 14 amino acids. CDR3 protein: CASSSDRVGSPLHF. As DNA, the CDR3 is TGTGCCAGCAGTAGCGACAGGGTTGGTTCACCCCTCCACTTT.

The chain joins TRBV19 to TRBJ1-5, with 7 bases that match TRBD1. The CDR3 has 14 residues. Germline V gene lookup returns CDR1 LNHDA and CDR2 SQIVND (reference sequence). V was clipped by 5 bases and J by 4 bases; unmatched bases: 5. The CDR3 spells CASSLRDRNQPQHF. CDR3 bases: TGTGCCAGTAGTCTACGGGACAGAAATCAGCCCCAGCATTTT.

Many counts were recorded for this clonotype. The gene calls are TRBV12-3 or TRBV12-4 and TRBJ1-4, with a weak D call TRBD1 (5 bases). The CDR3 loop spans 15 amino acids. The V end lost 5 bases, the J end lost 1 base, and 11 bases lay between the germline ends. The CDR3 loop is CASSPGRETNEKLFF. The CDR3 bases are TGTGCCAGCAGTCCGGGACGGGAAACTAATGAAAAACTGTTTTTT.

This clonotype was found many times. The gene calls are TRBV12-3 or TRBV12-4 and TRBJ1-4; D is possibly TRBD1 (5 bases). The CDR3 has 11 residues. V was clipped by 1 base and J by 11 bases, with 5 bases between them. The CDR3, as DNA: TGTGCCAGCAGTTTAGGGGGGAAACTGTTTTTT. Translated, it gives CASSLGGKLFF.

This clonotype was counted between two and nine times. V gene TRBV20-1 combines with J gene TRBJ1-1; D is unresolved. V dropped 1 base and J dropped 1 base, with 7 bases sitting between them. This CDR3 is built from 13 residues. Germline V gives CDR1 DFQATT, CDR2 SNEGSKA (reference sequence). The CDR3 DNA reads as TGCAGTGCTAGAGCGGCGGAGAACACTGAAGCTTTCTTT. Translated, it gives CSARAAENTEAFF.

The sample holds many counts of this clonotype. V usage is TRBV28 and J usage is TRBJ2-2; D ambiguous. V gave up 3 bases and J gave up 4 bases, with 9 bases separating them. The CDR3 has 14 residues. Germline V gene data show CDR1 as MDHEN and CDR2 as SYDVKM. The CDR3 spells CASSLRFTTGELFF. In nucleotides, the CDR3 is TGTGCCAGCAGTTTGCGCTTTACCACCGGGGAGCTGTTTTTT.

The chain employs TRBV18 and TRBJ1-4; 7 positions agree with TRBD1. The CDR3 runs 15 residues. Germline trimming cut 0 bases from V and 8 bases from J; bases unmatched to any gene: 6. Germline CDR1 reads KGHSH; CDR2 reads LQKENI. The CDR3 is CASSPPGTEPEKLFF. CDR3 bases: TGTGCCAGCTCACCACCCGGGACAGAACCGGAAAAACTGTTTTTT.

This clonotype has only a few counts. The junction and the germline gene differ at one end; a read error may be behind it. The J gene is TRBJ1-6, the V gene TRBV5-1, with TRBD1 identical over 7 bases. The CDR3 length is 16 residues. Looked up from germline, CDR1 is SGHRS and CDR2 is YFSETQ. Here the CDR3 reads CASRLGSLQGFGPLHF. In DNA, the CDR3 is TGCGCCAGCAGGTTGGGGTCCTTACAGGGGTTCGGACCCCTCCACTTT.

Comment on this clonotype: This may arise from a read error, as a much more abundant clone is one base away. The rearrangement joins TRBV6-1 to TRBJ1-1, with D possibly TRBD1 on 6 matching bases. The CDR3 has 14 residues. V was shortened by 7 bases and J by 8 bases, with 20 bases between the two germline ends. Germline V lookup: CDR1 MNHNS, CDR2 SASEGT. CDR3 sequence (DNA): TGTGCCAGCATTCTGATGTACCCCGGGACAGAAGCTTTCTTT. This encodes CASILMYPGTEAFF.

This clonotype was counted at least ten times. The chain has TRBV12-3 or TRBV12-4 and TRBJ2-5, with D uncertain. The CDR3 is made up of 13 amino acids. The V end lost 3 bases, the J end lost 5 bases, and 10 bases lay between the germline ends. CDR3 sequence: CASSFVISETQYF. CDR3 nucleotide sequence: TGTGCCAGCAGTTTTGTGATCTCGGAGACCCAGTACTTC.

The genes are TRBV7-2 and TRBJ2-1; D is ambiguous. CDR1 is SGHTA and CDR2 is FQGNSA in the germline V gene. The CDR3 has 14 residues. V lost 3 bases to trimming and J lost 1 base, with 7 bases between them. The CDR3 DNA sequence: TGTGCCAGCAGCTTCTCAGGATCCTACAATGAGCAGTTCTTC. Amino acid sequence: CASSFSGSYNEQFF.

With respect to this clonotype: This sequence may be a read error, since a much larger clone differs from it by one base. The V and J genes are TRBV2 and TRBJ1-1; D is possibly TRBD1 (5 bases). The CDR3 covers 12 residues. Germline V CDR1 and CDR2: SNHLY, FYNNEI. CDR3 bases: TGTGCCAGCATGGGGGGAAGTACTGAAGCTTCCTTT. Its translation is CASMGGSTEASF.

This clonotype was recorded many times. The rearrangement links TRBV6-1 to TRBJ1-5; TRBD1 matches at 7 bases. CDR3 length: 14 residues. CDR1 MNHNS and CDR2 SASEGT come from the germline V gene. V lost 4 bases to trimming and J lost 4 bases; unmatched junction nucleotides: 4. The CDR3, as DNA: TGTGCCAGCAGTGCGAACAGGGGAAATCAGCCCCAGCATTTT. Translation gives CASSANRGNQPQHF.

This clonotype occurred a few times. The DNA for the CDR3 is TGTGCCAGCAGTTTCTTAGACAGCAAAAACATTCAGTACTTC. Its translation: CASSFLDSKNIQYF. This rearrangement joins TRBV6-5 to TRBJ2-4, with D perhaps TRBD1 (5 bases). The CDR3 has 14 residues. V gave up 4 bases and J gave up 3 bases, with 10 bases separating them. Germline lookup yields CDR1 MNHEY and CDR2 SVGAGI.

The table lists this clonotype with many counts. The CDR3 region has the DNA TGTGCCAGCAGTTTATGGGGGGAAGATCAATCGGGCTACACCTTC. It specifies CASSLWGEDQSGYTF. The rearrangement uses TRBV28 and TRBJ1-2, with D maybe TRBD1 (5 bases). The CDR3 has 15 residues. Germline V gene sequence: CDR1 MDHEN, CDR2 SYDVKM. The V end lost 0 bases, the J end lost 8 bases, and 16 bases lay between the germline ends.

This clonotype occurred many times. The chain couples TRBV11-3 to TRBJ2-5; D is unresolved. CDR1 and CDR2 (germline): SGHNT, YENEEA. V was cut by 2 bases and J by 9 bases, with 16 bases left in between. CDR3 size: 14 residues. The CDR3 nucleotides read TGTGCCAGCAGCTTACCCGTTCAGCTGGCGCCCCAGTACTTC. It translates to CASSLPVQLAPQYF.

J is TRBJ1-1 and V is TRBV10-1; 8 bases line up with TRBD1. Trimming removed 0 bases from V and 1 base from J; junction bases left unmatched: 1. The CDR3 is 15 amino acids. From germline, CDR1 is WNHNN and CDR2 SYGVQD (reference sequence). Here the CDR3 reads CASSESGTGNTEAFF. The CDR3 nucleotides are TGCGCCAGCAGTGAGTCGGGGACAGGGAACACTGAAGCTTTCTTT.

The genes are TRBV20-1 and TRBJ2-1; TRBD2 aligns across 10 bases. CDR1 and CDR2 (germline): DFQATT, SNEGSKA (reference sequence). The CDR3 sequence is 14 residues long. V shed 7 bases, J shed 8 bases, and the junction held 11 bases outside the gene matches. The CDR3 nucleotides read TGCAGTGTCCCGGGACTAGCGAGGTTAGATGAGCAGTTCTTC. Residues: CSVPGLARLDEQFF.

Concerning this clonotype: Just one base apart from a much larger clone, this may be a read error. The chain recombines TRBV13 with TRBJ1-5; no firm D call. Germline V CDR1 and CDR2: PRHDT, FYEKMQ (reference sequence). V was shortened by 5 bases and J by 0 bases, with 2 bases between the two germline ends. This CDR3 has 12 amino acids. This chain's CDR3 is CASSRSNQPQHF. CDR3 bases: TGTGCCAGCAGCCGTAGCAATCAGCCCCAGCATTTT.

The chain couples TRBV5-1 to TRBJ2-7; D is ambiguous. V lost 0 bases to trimming and J lost 5 bases, with 15 bases between them. The CDR3 loop spans 15 amino acids. Looked up from germline, CDR1 is SGHRS and CDR2 is YFSETQ. The CDR3 region has the DNA TGCGCCAGCAGCTTGGAACTTTGGCCATCGAACGAGCAGTACTTC. Translating gives CASSLELWPSNEQYF.

This clonotype came up many times. The V and J genes are TRBV28 and TRBJ1-4; TRBD1 agrees at 7 bases. The CDR3 is 17 residues long. The germline V gene encodes CDR1 MDHEN and CDR2 SYDVKM. Trimming took 3 bases from V and 6 from J; bases not matched to a gene: 13. The CDR3 nucleotides read TGTGCCAGCAGTTTGCCGAAACAGGGGTGGGCGGATGAAAAACTGTTTTTT. It yields the protein CASSLPKQGWADEKLFF.

The rearrangement joins TRBV18 to TRBJ2-2; 7 positions match TRBD1. The CDR3 totals 15 residues. The germline V gene has CDR1 KGHSH and CDR2 LQKENI. With V trimmed by 6 bases and J by 5 bases, 9 bases remained unmatched. CDR3 sequence (DNA): TGTGCCAGCTCGCCGACAGGGTTGTGGACCGGGGAGCTGTTTTTT. Residues: CASSPTGLWTGELFF.

At least ten counts were recorded for this clonotype. The chain combines TRBV28 with TRBJ2-5; D tentatively reads TRBD1 or TRBD2 (6 bases each). In germline, CDR1 is MDHEN, CDR2 SYDVKM. This CDR3 has 14 residues. Trimming removed 3 bases at V and 5 bases at J, with 13 bases between. The CDR3 nucleotides are TGTGCCAGCAGTTTTGGGGGGCTGGACGAGACCCAGTACTTC. It encodes CASSFGGLDETQYF.

CDR3 protein: CASSYTTWTEAFF. DNA for the CDR3: TGCGCCAGCAGCTACACCACGTGGACTGAAGCTTTCTTT. The V gene is TRBV5-1, the J gene TRBJ1-1; D unclear. V was cut by 3 bases and J by 5 bases, with 11 bases left in between. The germline CDR1 and CDR2 sequences are SGHRS and YFSETQ. This CDR3 region has 13 residues.

In its sample, this clonotype was seen many times. The rearrangement joins TRBV10-1 to TRBJ1-1; a possible D gene is TRBD1 (6 bases). With 3 bases removed from V and 5 bases from J, the gap between germline ends came to 13 bases. Germline assignment: CDR1 WNHNN and CDR2 SYGVQD (reference sequence). This CDR3 is 14 amino acids long. The chain's CDR3 is CASSDLRDKTEAFF. The CDR3 nucleotides are TGCGCCAGCAGTGATCTCCGGGACAAGACTGAAGCTTTCTTT.

For this clonotype: A much larger clonotype is one base distant, so this may be a read error. The chain carries TRBV12-3 or TRBV12-4 and TRBJ2-6; D not certain. CDR3 length equals 14 residues. DNA for the CDR3: TGTGCCAGCCTTAAAAGTGCTGGGGTCAACGTCCTGACTTTC. As protein: CASLKSAGVNVLTF.